This T cell receptor (beta chain) derives from a study of T-cell reconstitution after alpha-beta-depleted transplantation in children. During its preparation, the TCRbeta library received unique molecular identifiers. TCRdb re-derived calls from the PCR reads in MiXCR, one entry per CDR3 protein. Counted here are approximately 210,000 distinct CDR3 sequences, approximately 15% occurring once; the ten biggest clones make up approximately 40%. In its sample, this clonotype was seen many times. V lost 3 bases and J 0 bases, leaving 13 bases between the germline ends. This CDR3 has 16 residues. The source is a male patient under 10 years old who had a stem cell transplant for acute lymphoblastic leukemia, so the T cells may come from the graft donor. The chain carries TRBV12-3 or TRBV12-4 and TRBJ2-3; D possibly corresponds to TRBD2 (6 bases). Sequenced here: PBMCs, mostly from graft donor cells, sampled 360 days after TCRalphabeta/CD19-depleted stem cell transplant. CDR3 protein: CASSFRLAGSTDTQYF. DNA of the CDR3: TGTGCCAGCAGTTTTCGACTCGCGGGGAGCACAGATACGCAGTATTTT.